A single sample gave rise to the 23 T cell receptor beta chains below, sequenced in a study of shared clonotypes between healthy human individuals (dated by TCRdb to the early 2020s). The library came from the immunoSEQ multiplex PCR assay. In its TCRdb copy, this immuneACCESS table keeps in-frame sequences only and misses some clones. Where compared with another copy, unresolved V genes explain less than half of these, and the others have no known cause. Recorded for this sample are nearly 2 million clones; roughly 94% of them occurred a single time. The ten largest clones take up more than 0.9% of the sample. CD8 naive samples were obtained by positive selection for CCR7 among CD45RO-negative cells, yielding a CD45RA+CCR7+ population from which TemRA cells were excluded. The sample was naive CD8+ T cells sorted from blood. What this sample's cell subset or site label stands for: CD45RA+CCR7+. The receptors stem from a man aged 18 to 30 in good health.

This rearrangement joins TRBV7-9 to TRBJ2-7; unclear D gene. The CDR3 sequence is 14 residues long. CDR1 SEHNR and CDR2 FQNEAQ come from the germline V gene (reference sequence). Trimming left V 5 bases short and J 3 bases short, with 14 bases between. CDR3 sequence (DNA): TGTGCCAGCAGCCCTTTCACCGCTAACTACGAGCAGTACTTC. It yields the protein CASSPFTANYEQYF. Combining the CDR3 with reference TRBV7-9 and TRBJ2-7 gives the whole variable domain DTGVSQNPRHKITKRGQNVTFRCDPISEHNRLYWYRQTLGQGPEFLTYFQNEAQLEKSRLLSDRFSAERPKGSFSTLEIQRTEQGDSAMYLCASSPFTANYEQYFGPGTRLTVT.

V gene TRBV6-1 combines with J gene TRBJ2-1; D is tentatively TRBD1 or TRBD2 (5 bases each). Trimming removed 6 bases from V and 0 bases from J, with 6 bases in between. This CDR3 has 13 amino acids. Germline CDR1 reads MNHNS; CDR2 reads SASEGT. The CDR3 here is CASRRGSYNEQFF. CDR3 DNA: TGTGCCAGCAGGAGGGGCTCCTACAATGAGCAGTTCTTC.

Only one count was recorded for this clone. The genes are TRBV10-3 and TRBJ1-1; D gene unclear. The CDR3 length is 15 residues. V was trimmed by 3 bases and J by 1 base, leaving 12 bases between them. Germline CDR1 and CDR2: ENHRY and SYGVKD. CDR3 sequence reads: CAISDPRYGNTEAFF. CDR3 nucleotide sequence: TGTGCCATCAGTGACCCACGGTACGGGAACACTGAAGCTTTCTTT.

V gene TRBV19 combines with J gene TRBJ2-7; the match to TRBD2 covers 9 bases. The CDR3 is 17 amino acids. The junction had 15 bases not matched to a gene; V was cut back by 5 bases and J by 4 bases. The germline gives CDR1 LNHDA, CDR2 SQIVND (reference sequence). CDR3 nucleotides: TGTGCCAGTAGTCCCCCTCGTTCGCGGGGGGGCATTTACGAGCAGTACTTC. As protein: CASSPPRSRGGIYEQYF.

This chain's CDR3 is CASSQTGVSYEQYF. As DNA, the CDR3 is TGTGCCAGCTCCCAGACCGGGGTATCCTACGAGCAGTACTTC. The genes are TRBV18 and TRBJ2-7; D may be TRBD2 (5 bases). Germline-derived CDR1 and CDR2 are KGHSH and LQKENI. Trimming removed 6 bases at V and 1 base at J, with 13 bases between. This CDR3 has 14 amino acids.

V usage is TRBV7-9 and J usage is TRBJ2-7; 9 bases are a match to TRBD1. J was trimmed by 10 bases and V by 5 bases; bases with no gene match: 15. The CDR3 totals 15 residues. Germline V lookup: CDR1 SEHNR, CDR2 FQNEAQ (reference sequence). CDR3 in DNA: TGTGCCAGCAGCCCCGGGACAGGGTCCCCGACGCAACAGTACTTC. Translation: CASSPGTGSPTQQYF.

V and J are TRBV4-2 and TRBJ2-7; D gene ambiguous. Deletions cut 0 bases from V and 6 bases from J, with 9 bases between. Germline V CDR1 and CDR2: LGHNA, YNFKEQ. The CDR3 is 13 amino acids. This chain's CDR3 is CASSQDFVGEQYF. The CDR3 DNA reads TGTGCCAGCAGCCAAGATTTTGTTGGCGAGCAGTACTTC.

This chain uses TRBV10-1 with TRBJ2-7, with 8 bases fitting TRBD2. The germline V gene has CDR1 WNHNN and CDR2 SYGVQD (reference sequence). Unmatched junction bases numbered 12, after V lost 0 bases and J lost 5 bases. The CDR3 loop spans 17 amino acids. DNA for the CDR3: TGCGCCAGCAGTGAGTCTCGCGGGAGGAACCCTGGGGACGAGCAGTACTTC. Translation gives CASSESRGRNPGDEQYF.

The chain employs TRBV6-5 and TRBJ2-1; D is unresolved. V lost 6 bases and J 8 bases, leaving 14 bases between the germline ends. This CDR3 contains 13 residues. Germline CDR1 is MNHEY and CDR2 is SVGAGI. Written as DNA, the CDR3 is TGTGCCAGCAGCGTCACGAAGGGTTATGAGCAGTTCTTC. This codes for CASSVTKGYEQFF.

This rearrangement joins TRBV27 to TRBJ1-2, with D tentatively TRBD1 (5 bases). Trimming shortened V by 2 bases and J by 8 bases, and 18 bases separated the two germline ends. The CDR3 consists of 15 residues. Germline CDR1 is MNHEY and CDR2 is SMNVEV (reference sequence). CDR3 region: CASSLQGPLIAGYTF. The CDR3 nucleotides are TGTGCCAGCAGTTTACAGGGTCCCTTAATAGCGGGCTACACCTTC.

Points on this clone: This same CDR3 is encoded by further DNA sequences in the sample. The chain couples TRBV10-3 to TRBJ2-1; 7 nucleotides agree with TRBD2. This CDR3 region has 12 residues. The junction had 0 bases not matched to a gene; V was cut back by 3 bases and J by 7 bases. CDR1 ENHRY and CDR2 SYGVKD come from the germline V gene. CDR3 nucleotide sequence: TGTGCCATCAGTGACGGGGGGAATGAGCAGTTCTTC. Translation: CAISDGGNEQFF.

The chain recombines TRBV7-3 with TRBJ2-1, with 8 bases matching TRBD2. Germline V lookup: CDR1 SGHTA, CDR2 FQGTGA. Trimming at V came to 2 bases and at J to 7 bases, leaving 10 bases not matched to a gene. The CDR3 has 16 amino acids. Here the CDR3 reads CASSLSFAGGRNEQFF. The CDR3 nucleotides read TGTGCCAGCAGCTTATCCTTCGCGGGGGGCCGAAATGAGCAGTTCTTC.

The CDR3 loop reads CASSQDEFGSYEQYF. CDR3 DNA: TGCGCCAGCAGCCAAGATGAGTTCGGCTCCTACGAGCAGTACTTC. The J gene is TRBJ2-7, the V gene TRBV4-1; D is unclear. The CDR3 contains 15 residues. The germline V gene encodes CDR1 MGHRA and CDR2 YSYEKL. Trimming stripped 0 bases from V and 0 bases from J, with 9 bases between.

This clone was seen once. The gene calls are TRBV7-9 and TRBJ2-3; 12 nucleotides line up with TRBD2. Germline CDR1 is SEHNR and CDR2 is FQNEAQ (reference sequence). The junction had 4 bases not matched to a gene; V was cut back by 4 bases and J by 2 bases. This CDR3 spans 16 amino acids. CDR3 in DNA: TGTGCCAGCAGCTGGGGACTAGCGGGTTTCACAGATACGCAGTATTTT. It codes for CASSWGLAGFTDTQYF. The full variable domain, with the rest looked up from reference TRBV7-9 and TRBJ2-3, is DTGVSQNPRHKITKRGQNVTFRCDPISEHNRLYWYRQTLGQGPEFLTYFQNEAQLEKSRLLSDRFSAERPKGSFSTLEIQRTEQGDSAMYLCASSWGLAGFTDTQYFGPGTRLTVL.

The V call is TRBV7-6, the J call TRBJ2-1, with 10 bases aligning to TRBD2. The V and J ends lost 1 base and 5 bases, in that order; junction bases with no gene match: 8. The CDR3 runs 17 residues. CDR1 SGHVS and CDR2 FNYEAQ come from the germline V gene. In nucleotides, the CDR3 is TGTGCCAGCAGCTTAGAGGCGGTAGCGGGGGGCCACAATGAGCAGTTCTTC. Its protein is CASSLEAVAGGHNEQFF.

The genes are TRBV5-6 and TRBJ2-7; D unclear. This CDR3 has 12 amino acids. Germline V CDR1 and CDR2: SGHDT, YYEEEE. Trimming left V 4 bases short and J 7 bases short, with 12 bases between. This CDR3 reads CASSISDGEQYF. DNA of the CDR3: TGTGCCAGCAGCATCTCGGACGGAGAGCAGTACTTC.

The chain recombines TRBV28 with TRBJ1-2, with TRBD1 matching over 7 bases. V shed 7 bases and J 1 base; nucleotides not matched to a gene: 9. CDR1 MDHEN and CDR2 SYDVKM come from the germline V gene. The CDR3 spans 15 residues. CDR3 protein: CASTPEGAFNYGYTF. As DNA, the CDR3 is TGTGCCAGCACCCCCGAGGGGGCTTTTAACTATGGCTACACCTTC.

The rearrangement links TRBV28 to TRBJ2-2, with 7 bases fitting TRBD2. V was clipped by 5 bases and J by 6 bases; unmatched bases: 18. Per the germline V gene, CDR1 is MDHEN and CDR2 is SYDVKM. The CDR3 covers 18 residues. The CDR3 here is CASSTPKSIGLVPGELFF. CDR3 bases: TGTGCCAGCAGTACCCCAAAATCAATAGGACTAGTTCCCGGGGAGCTGTTTTTT.

A single count supports this clone. CDR3 in amino acids: CASSLASAYEQYF. The CDR3 coding sequence is TGTGCCAGCAGCTTAGCGTCAGCCTACGAGCAGTACTTC. The chain is built from TRBV11-3 and TRBJ2-7; D gene unclear. The germline V and J ends were trimmed by 1 base and 2 bases, with 6 bases remaining between them. The CDR3 spans 13 residues. Germline CDR1 and CDR2: SGHNT and YENEEA. The complete variable domain, with remaining parts taken from reference TRBV11-3 and TRBJ2-7, reads EAGVVQSPRYKIIEKKQPVAFWCNPISGHNTLYWYLQNLGQGPELLIRYENEEAVDDSQLPKDRFSAERLKGVDSTLKIQPAELGDSAVYLCASSLASAYEQYFGPGTRLTVT.

The V gene is TRBV6-1, the J gene TRBJ1-5; TRBD1 aligns across 7 bases. The trim removed 4 bases at V and 0 bases at J, leaving 12 bases unmatched. This CDR3 is built from 18 residues. The germline V gene has CDR1 MNHNS and CDR2 SASEGT. CDR3 DNA sequence: TGTGCCAGCAGTGGAGGGTTTACAGGGGTCCATAGCAATCAGCCCCAGCATTTT. It codes for CASSGGFTGVHSNQPQHF.

The J gene is TRBJ1-1, the V gene TRBV6-1, with D unclear. CDR3 length: 14 residues. Germline V gene lookup returns CDR1 MNHNS and CDR2 SASEGT. V dropped 4 bases and J dropped 1 base, with 10 bases sitting between them. CDR3 DNA: TGTGCCAGCAGTGGGGAGGGAACGAACACTGAAGCTTTCTTT. Translation: CASSGEGTNTEAFF.

The V gene is TRBV4-1, the J gene TRBJ2-1; TRBD2 aligns across 7 bases. Germline-derived CDR1 and CDR2 are MGHRA and YSYEKL. Trimming cost V 3 bases and J 0 bases; bases outside gene matches: 8. This CDR3 is 17 amino acids long. The CDR3 reads CASSQKAGPSSYNEQFF. As DNA, the CDR3 is TGCGCCAGCAGCCAGAAAGCGGGGCCGAGCTCCTACAATGAGCAGTTCTTC.

This clone was recorded only once. The chain is built from TRBV9 and TRBJ2-3; tentatively, D is TRBD2 (6 bases). The CDR3 is 15 amino acids. The V end was cut by 0 bases, the J end by 6 bases, with 14 bases between. CDR1 is SGDLS, CDR2 YYNGEE, per germline. CDR3 sequence: CASSVDWGLGDTQYF. CDR3 sequence (DNA): TGTGCCAGCAGCGTAGACTGGGGACTGGGGGATACGCAGTATTTT. Combining the CDR3 with reference TRBV9 and TRBJ2-3 gives the whole variable domain DSGVTQTPKHLITATGQRVTLRCSPRSGDLSVYWYQQSLDQGLQFLIQYYNGEERAKGNILERFSAQQFPDLHSELNLSSLELGDSALYFCASSVDWGLGDTQYFGPGTRLTVL.